This T cell receptor (beta chain) stems from a study of cytomegalovirus exposure and HLA in healthy donors. Both 60 Vbeta primers and 13 Jbeta primers went into the PCR. Clones were sequenced by immunoSEQ multiplex PCR, and TCRdb holds only the in-frame ones, with some missing. This repertoire shows some 85,000 clones, roughly 80% found once; its top ten account for 2% to 3%. Points from the study as a whole: Later, an analysis found that common viral pathogens appeared to be linked with several of the most significant clusters. TCR beta V segments were, for the most part, productive about 87% or about 30% of the time in an earlier analysis.

Germline CDR1 SGHNT, CDR2 YYREEE (reference sequence). V shed 7 bases and J shed 4 bases, with 14 bases lying between them. CDR3 size: 14 residues. In the case of this clone: Its antigen is undetermined.

The sequence came from a woman aged 45-60 years in good health and CMV-seronegative. Sequenced input: PBMCs. V and J are TRBV5-4 and TRBJ1-4; D not resolved. The CDR3 coding sequence is TGTGCCAGCTTAGAGGCAAGATATAATGAAAAACTGTTTTTT. It translates to CASLEARYNEKLFF.